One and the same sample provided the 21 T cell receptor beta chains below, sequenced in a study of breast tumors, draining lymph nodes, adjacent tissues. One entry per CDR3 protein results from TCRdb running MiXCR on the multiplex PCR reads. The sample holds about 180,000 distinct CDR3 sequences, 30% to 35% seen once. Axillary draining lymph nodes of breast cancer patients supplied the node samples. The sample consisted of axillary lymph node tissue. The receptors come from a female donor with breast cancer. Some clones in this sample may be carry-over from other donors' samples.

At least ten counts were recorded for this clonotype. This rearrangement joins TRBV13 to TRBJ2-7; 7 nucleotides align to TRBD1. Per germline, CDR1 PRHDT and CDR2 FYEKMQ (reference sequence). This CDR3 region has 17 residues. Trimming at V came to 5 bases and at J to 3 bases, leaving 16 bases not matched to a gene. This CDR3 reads CASSPEGGRGSDYEQYF. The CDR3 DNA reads TGTGCCAGCAGCCCCGAAGGGGGCAGGGGTTCGGACTACGAGCAGTACTTC.

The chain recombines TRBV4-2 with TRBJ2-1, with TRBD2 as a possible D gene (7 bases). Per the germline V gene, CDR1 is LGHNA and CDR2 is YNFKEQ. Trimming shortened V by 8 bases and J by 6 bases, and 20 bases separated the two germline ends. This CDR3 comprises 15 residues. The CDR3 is CASDPEREGGNEQFF. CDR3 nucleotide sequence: TGTGCCAGCGACCCAGAAAGGGAGGGGGGCAATGAGCAGTTCTTC.

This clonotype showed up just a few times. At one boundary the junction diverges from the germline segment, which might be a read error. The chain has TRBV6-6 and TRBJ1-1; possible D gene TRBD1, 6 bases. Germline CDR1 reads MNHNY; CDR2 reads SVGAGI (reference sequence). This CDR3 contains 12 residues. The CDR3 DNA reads TGTGCCAGCAGTTACTCGACAGGCAGTGAATGGTTT. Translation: CASSYSTGSEWF.

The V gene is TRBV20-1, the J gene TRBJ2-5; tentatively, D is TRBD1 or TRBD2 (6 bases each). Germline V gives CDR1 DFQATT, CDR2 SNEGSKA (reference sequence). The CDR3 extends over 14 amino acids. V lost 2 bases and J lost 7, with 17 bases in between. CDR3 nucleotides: TGCAGTGCTAGAAAGGATGCGGGACAAATGACCCAGTACTTC. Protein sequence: CSARKDAGQMTQYF.

CDR3 sequence reads: CASSVDWEETQYF. As DNA, the CDR3 is TGTGCCAGCAGTGTGGACTGGGAGGAGACCCAGTACTTC. The V gene is TRBV6-1, the J gene TRBJ2-5; TRBD2 might be the D (5 bases). Germline V gene lookup returns CDR1 MNHNS and CDR2 SASEGT. Trimming took off 4 bases at V and 5 bases at J, with 11 bases between the two ends. CDR3 length equals 13 residues.

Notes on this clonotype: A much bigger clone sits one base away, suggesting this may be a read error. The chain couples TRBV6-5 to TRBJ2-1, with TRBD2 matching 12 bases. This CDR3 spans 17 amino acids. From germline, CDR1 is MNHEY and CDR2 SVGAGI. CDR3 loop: CASSHSPTSGRDSEQFF. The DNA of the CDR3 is TGTGCCAGCAGTCACTCCCCGACTAGCGGGAGAGACAGTGAGCAGTTCTTC.

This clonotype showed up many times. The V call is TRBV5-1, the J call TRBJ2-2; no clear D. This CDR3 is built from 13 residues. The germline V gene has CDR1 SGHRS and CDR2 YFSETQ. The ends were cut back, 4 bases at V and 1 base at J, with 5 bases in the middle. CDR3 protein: CASSTMNTGELFF. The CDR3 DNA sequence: TGCGCCAGCAGCACTATGAACACCGGGGAGCTGTTTTTT. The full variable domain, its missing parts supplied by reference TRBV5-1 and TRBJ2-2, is KAGVTQTPRYLIKTRGQQVTLSCSPISGHRSVSWYQQTPGQGLQFLFEYFSETQRNKGNFPGRFSGRQFSNSRSEMNVSTLELGDSALYLCASSTMNTGELFFGEGSRLTVL.

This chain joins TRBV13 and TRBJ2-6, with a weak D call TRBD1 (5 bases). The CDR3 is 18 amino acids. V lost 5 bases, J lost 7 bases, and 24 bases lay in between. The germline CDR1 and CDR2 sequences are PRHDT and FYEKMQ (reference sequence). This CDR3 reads CASSPLLAADTLANVLTF. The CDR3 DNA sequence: TGTGCCAGCAGCCCATTGCTGGCGGCGGACACACTAGCCAACGTCCTGACTTTC.

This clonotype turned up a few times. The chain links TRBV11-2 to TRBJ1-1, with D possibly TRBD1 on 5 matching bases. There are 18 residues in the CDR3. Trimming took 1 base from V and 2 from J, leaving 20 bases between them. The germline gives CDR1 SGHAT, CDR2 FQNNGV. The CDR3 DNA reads TGTGCCAGCAGCTTAGTTCTTCGGCCGAGTAGGGGTAACACTGAAGCTTTCTTT. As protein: CASSLVLRPSRGNTEAFF.

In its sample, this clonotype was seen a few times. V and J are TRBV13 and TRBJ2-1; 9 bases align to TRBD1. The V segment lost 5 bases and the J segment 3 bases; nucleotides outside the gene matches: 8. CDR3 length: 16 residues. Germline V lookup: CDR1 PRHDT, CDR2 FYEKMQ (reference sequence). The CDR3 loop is CASSLPTGGVYNEQFF. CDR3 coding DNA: TGTGCCAGCAGCCTCCCAACAGGGGGCGTCTACAATGAGCAGTTCTTC.

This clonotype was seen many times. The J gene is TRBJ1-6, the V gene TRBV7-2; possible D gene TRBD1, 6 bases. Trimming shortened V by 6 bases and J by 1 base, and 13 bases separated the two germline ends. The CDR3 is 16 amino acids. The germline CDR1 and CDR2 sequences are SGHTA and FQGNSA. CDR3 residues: CASSSPQGSYNSPLHF. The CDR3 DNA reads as TGTGCCAGCAGTTCCCCCCAGGGGTCCTATAATTCACCCCTCCACTTT.

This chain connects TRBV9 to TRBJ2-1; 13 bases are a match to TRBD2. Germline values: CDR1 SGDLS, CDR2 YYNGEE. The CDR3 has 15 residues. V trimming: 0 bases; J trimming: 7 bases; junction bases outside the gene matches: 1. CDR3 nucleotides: TGTGCCAGCAGCGTAGGGGGACTAGCGGGGAATGAGCAGTTCTTC. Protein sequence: CASSVGGLAGNEQFF.

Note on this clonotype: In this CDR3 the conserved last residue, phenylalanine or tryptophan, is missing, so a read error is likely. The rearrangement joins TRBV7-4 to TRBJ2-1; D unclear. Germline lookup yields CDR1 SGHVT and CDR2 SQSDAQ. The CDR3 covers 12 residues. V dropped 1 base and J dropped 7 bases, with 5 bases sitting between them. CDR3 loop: CASSLELNEQFL. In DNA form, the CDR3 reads TGTGCCAGCAGCTTAGAATTGAATGAGCAGTTCCTC.

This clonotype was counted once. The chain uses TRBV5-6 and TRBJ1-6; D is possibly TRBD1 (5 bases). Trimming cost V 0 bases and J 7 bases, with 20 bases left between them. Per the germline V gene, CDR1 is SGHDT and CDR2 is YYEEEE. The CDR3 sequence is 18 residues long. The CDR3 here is CASSLAGEGILGNSPLHF. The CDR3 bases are TGTGCCAGCAGCTTGGCGGGGGAGGGGATTTTAGGCAATTCACCCCTCCACTTT.

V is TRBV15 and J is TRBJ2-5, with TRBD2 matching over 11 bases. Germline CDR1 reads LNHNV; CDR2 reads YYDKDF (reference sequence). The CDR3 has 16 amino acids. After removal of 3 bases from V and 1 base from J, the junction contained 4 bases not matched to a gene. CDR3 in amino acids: CATSSWGLAVQETQYF. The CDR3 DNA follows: TGTGCCACCAGCAGCTGGGGACTAGCGGTCCAAGAGACCCAGTACTTC.

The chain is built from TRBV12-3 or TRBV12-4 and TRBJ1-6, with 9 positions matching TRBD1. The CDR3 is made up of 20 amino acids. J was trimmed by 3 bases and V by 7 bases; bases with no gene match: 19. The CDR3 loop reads CASTAGQGFDVGHYNSPLHF. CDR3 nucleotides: TGTGCCAGCACCGCCGGACAGGGGTTCGATGTGGGGCACTATAATTCACCCCTCCACTTT.

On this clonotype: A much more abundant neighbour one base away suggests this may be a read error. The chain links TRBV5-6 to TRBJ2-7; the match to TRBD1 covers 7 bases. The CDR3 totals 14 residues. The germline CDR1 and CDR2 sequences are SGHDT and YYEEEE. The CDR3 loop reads CASSSGQEIYGQYF. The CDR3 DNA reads TGTGCCAGCAGCTCTGGACAGGAGATCTACGGGCAGTACTTC.

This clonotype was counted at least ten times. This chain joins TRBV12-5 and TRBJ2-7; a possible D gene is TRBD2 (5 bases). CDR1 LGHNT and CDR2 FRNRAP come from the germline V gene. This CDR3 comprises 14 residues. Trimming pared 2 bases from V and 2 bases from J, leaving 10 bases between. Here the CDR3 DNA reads TGTGCTAGTGGTTTGCTGGCGGGTCCCTACGAGCAGTACTTC. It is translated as CASGLLAGPYEQYF. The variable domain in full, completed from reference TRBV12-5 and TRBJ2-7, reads DARVTQTPRHKVTEMGQEVTMRCQPILGHNTVFWYRQTMMQGLELLAYFRNRAPLDDSGMPKDRFSAEMPDATLATLKIQPSEPRDSAVYFCASGLLAGPYEQYFGPGTRLTVT.

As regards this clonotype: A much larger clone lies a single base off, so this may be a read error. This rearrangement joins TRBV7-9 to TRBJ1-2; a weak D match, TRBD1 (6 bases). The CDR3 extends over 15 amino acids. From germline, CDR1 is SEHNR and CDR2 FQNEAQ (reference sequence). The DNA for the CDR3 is TGTGCCAGCAGCCCACTGGACAGAGCTAACTATGGCTACCCCTTC. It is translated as CASSPLDRANYGYPF.

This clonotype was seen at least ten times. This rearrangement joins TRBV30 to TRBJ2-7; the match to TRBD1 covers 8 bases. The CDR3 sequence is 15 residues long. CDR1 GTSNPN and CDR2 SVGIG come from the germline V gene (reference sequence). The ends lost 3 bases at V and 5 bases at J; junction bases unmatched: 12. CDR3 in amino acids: CAWSRTGIMSDEQYF. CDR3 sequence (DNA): TGTGCCTGGAGCCGGACAGGGATTATGTCGGACGAGCAGTACTTC. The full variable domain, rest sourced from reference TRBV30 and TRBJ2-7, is SQTIHQWPATLVQPVGSPLSLECTVEGTSNPNLYWYRQAAGRGLQLLFYSVGIGQISSEVPQNLSASRPQDRQFILSSKKLLLSDSGFYLCAWSRTGIMSDEQYFGPGTRLTVT.

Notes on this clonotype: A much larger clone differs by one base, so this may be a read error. The DNA for the CDR3 is TGTGCCAGCAGTTACTCGTACTCCGCGGTGGTTCTTTACGAGCAGCACTTC. This codes for CASSYSYSAVVLYEQHF. V and J are TRBV7-9 and TRBJ2-7; D remains unclear. Per germline, CDR1 SEHNR and CDR2 FQNEAQ (reference sequence). The CDR3 runs to 17 residues.